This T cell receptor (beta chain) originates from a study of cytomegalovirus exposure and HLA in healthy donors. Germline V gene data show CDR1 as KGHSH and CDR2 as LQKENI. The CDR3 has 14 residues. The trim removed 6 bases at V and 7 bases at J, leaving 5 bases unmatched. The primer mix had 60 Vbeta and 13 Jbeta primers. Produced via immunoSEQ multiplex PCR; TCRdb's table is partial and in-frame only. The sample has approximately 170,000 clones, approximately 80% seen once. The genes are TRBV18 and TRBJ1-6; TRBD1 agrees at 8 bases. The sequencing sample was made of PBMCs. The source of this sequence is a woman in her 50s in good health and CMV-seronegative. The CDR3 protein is CASSADRANSPLHF. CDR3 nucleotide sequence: TGTGCCAGCTCCGCGGACAGGGCCAATTCACCCCTCCACTTT.